One and the same sample provided the 30 T cell receptor beta chains below, sequenced in a study of CD8+ T cells in alopecia areata. Described treatment: oral pan-JAK inhibitor, 5-10 mg twice daily. RNA extraction and reverse transcription yielded cDNA as sequencing template. The method was immunoSEQ multiplex PCR; TCRdb's version includes in-frame clones alone and lacks a portion of them. The repertoire holds roughly 100,000 clones, with 65% to 90% as singletons. The input for sequencing was CD8+ T cells sorted from blood, taken between weeks 30 and 35, from a patient treated with tofacitinib. The receptors were sampled from a human donor with alopecia areata.

This clone came up once. This rearrangement joins TRBV19 to TRBJ2-7; D gene uncertain. V gave up 3 bases and J gave up 2 bases, with 8 bases separating them. The germline V gene has CDR1 LNHDA and CDR2 SQIVND (reference sequence). The CDR3 length is 13 residues. The CDR3 reads CASSMDGAYEQYF. The CDR3 DNA reads TGTGCCAGTAGTATGGATGGGGCCTACGAGCAGTACTTC.

The chain links TRBV6-6 to TRBJ1-1; 9 positions agree with TRBD1. Germline V gives CDR1 MNHNY, CDR2 SVGAGI (reference sequence). This CDR3 region has 16 residues. J was trimmed by 6 bases and V by 2 bases; bases with no gene match: 10. This CDR3 reads CASSYLATGGRSEAFF. CDR3 in DNA: TGTGCCAGCAGTTACCTGGCGACAGGGGGGAGGTCTGAAGCTTTCTTT.

The chain couples TRBV27 to TRBJ2-1; D is uncertain. The CDR3 runs 13 residues. The germline V and J ends were trimmed by 3 bases and 3 bases, with 6 bases remaining between them. The germline V gene encodes CDR1 MNHEY and CDR2 SMNVEV (reference sequence). The CDR3: CASSFSVYNEQFF. The CDR3, as DNA: TGTGCCAGCAGTTTTTCCGTCTACAATGAGCAGTTCTTC.

V is TRBV27 and J is TRBJ2-1, with a possible D match to TRBD1 (5 bases). Germline CDR1 and CDR2: MNHEY and SMNVEV (reference sequence). The CDR3 is 13 residues long. The V end lost 2 bases, the J end lost 12 bases, and 14 bases lay between the germline ends. CDR3 region: CASSLSRQGVQFF. The CDR3 nucleotides are TGTGCCAGCAGTTTAAGCAGGCAGGGTGTGCAGTTCTTC.

The V and J genes are TRBV13 and TRBJ1-5, with 12 bases matching TRBD1. The V and J ends lost 8 bases and 7 bases, in that order; junction bases with no gene match: 0. CDR3 length: 12 residues. Germline V gene data show CDR1 as PRHDT and CDR2 as FYEKMQ (reference sequence). CDR3 coding DNA: TGTGCCAGCGGGACAGGGGGCCAGCCCCAGCATTTT. Protein sequence: CASGTGGQPQHF.

The chain is built from TRBV5-8 and TRBJ2-3, with 7 bases that match TRBD2. Germline CDR1 SGHTS, CDR2 YDEGEE. This CDR3 comprises 15 residues. The junction had 10 bases not matched to a gene; V was cut back by 3 bases and J by 6 bases. CDR3 sequence (DNA): TGTGCCAGCAGCTATCTTAGCGGGCTCGGGGATACGCAGTATTTT. It encodes CASSYLSGLGDTQYF.

With regard to this clone: The same CDR3 arises from other DNA sequences in this sample as well. The chain employs TRBV4-1 and TRBJ2-7; 8 bases agree with TRBD1. Germline-derived CDR1 and CDR2 are MGHRA and YSYEKL. The V segment lost 0 bases and the J segment 4 bases; nucleotides outside the gene matches: 5. The CDR3 extends over 15 amino acids. The CDR3: CASSQESRGRYEQYF. As DNA, the CDR3 is TGCGCCAGCAGCCAAGAATCCAGGGGGCGTTACGAGCAGTACTTC.

The genes are TRBV7-9 and TRBJ2-3; D is undetermined. Germline CDR1 SEHNR, CDR2 FQNEAQ (reference sequence). This CDR3 comprises 14 residues. The V end lost 4 bases, the J end lost 4 bases, and 12 bases lay between the germline ends. CDR3 in amino acids: CASSYGVGADTQYF. The DNA of the CDR3 is TGTGCCAGCAGCTACGGAGTTGGCGCAGATACGCAGTATTTT.

This chain joins TRBV13 and TRBJ2-2; D might be TRBD1 (5 bases). Germline values: CDR1 PRHDT, CDR2 FYEKMQ (reference sequence). V was pared by 1 base and J by 0 bases, with 9 bases between. The CDR3 covers 16 residues. The CDR3 bases are TGTGCCAGCAGCTTAGAGGACAAGTCGAACACCGGGGAGCTGTTTTTT. Translating it yields CASSLEDKSNTGELFF.

This clone was seen a single time. The V and J genes are TRBV4-1 and TRBJ1-4; D is perhaps TRBD1 (6 bases). The CDR3 consists of 15 residues. The V end lost 4 bases, the J end lost 0 bases, and 9 bases lay between the germline ends. CDR1 MGHRA and CDR2 YSYEKL come from the germline V gene. The chain's CDR3 is CASSRTVTTNEKLFF. CDR3 sequence (DNA): TGCGCCAGCAGCCGGACAGTTACAACTAATGAAAAACTGTTTTTT.

The chain couples TRBV9 to TRBJ1-2; D unclear. The CDR3 loop spans 10 amino acids. The germline V gene has CDR1 SGDLS and CDR2 YYNGEE. Trimming took 3 bases from V and 4 from J, leaving 1 base between them. CDR3: CASSGYGYTF. The CDR3 coding sequence is TGTGCCAGCAGCGGCTATGGCTACACCTTC.

The CDR3 loop is CATVAGNEQFF. The CDR3 DNA follows: TGTGCCACCGTAGCGGGCAATGAGCAGTTCTTC. The chain combines TRBV19 with TRBJ2-1, with TRBD2 matching 7 bases. Unmatched junction bases numbered 3, after V lost 10 bases and J lost 6 bases. Germline values: CDR1 LNHDA, CDR2 SQIVND (reference sequence). The CDR3 sequence is 11 residues long.

J is TRBJ2-1 and V is TRBV19; no firm D call. Germline assignment: CDR1 LNHDA and CDR2 SQIVND (reference sequence). This CDR3 spans 15 amino acids. Between the trimmed V and J ends, which lost 1 base and 4 bases, there was a span of 11 bases. CDR3 sequence reads: CASSIGLYSYNEQFF. CDR3 bases: TGTGCCAGTAGTATAGGACTCTATAGTTACAATGAGCAGTTCTTC.

The chain is built from TRBV29-1 and TRBJ2-7; D call uncertain. This CDR3 is built from 12 residues. Germline V gene data show CDR1 as SQVTM and CDR2 as ANQGSEA. Trimming left V 4 bases short and J 3 bases short, with 10 bases between. CDR3 bases: TGCAGCGTTGCGGCAGGAGTCTACGAGCAGTACTTC. Residues: CSVAAGVYEQYF.

The gene calls are TRBV21-1 and TRBJ2-3; the table's D call, TRBD2, was not checked against the DNA. TRBV21-1 is a listed pseudogene. This CDR3 spans 17 amino acids. The CDR3 spells CASSKARTDGSTDTQYF. The CDR3 DNA sequence: TGTGCCAGCAGCAAAGCGCGTACCGACGGGAGCACAGATACGCAGTATTTT.

The chain recombines TRBV6-1 with TRBJ1-1; D uncertain. Trimming left V 2 bases short and J 0 bases short, with 31 bases between. CDR3 length: 22 residues. In germline, CDR1 is MNHNS, CDR2 SASEGT. The CDR3 reads CASSEPHTSPDTYGLMNTEAFF. In DNA form, the CDR3 reads TGTGCCAGCAGTGAACCGCACACTTCGCCCGACACGTACGGCCTCATGAACACTGAAGCTTTCTTT.

The chain carries TRBV5-6 and TRBJ2-7; D remains unclear. Germline V gives CDR1 SGHDT, CDR2 YYEEEE. This CDR3 contains 11 residues. The ends were cut back, 1 base at V and 5 bases at J, with 4 bases in the middle. The CDR3 DNA sequence: TGTGCCAGCAGCTTGCTAAACGAGCAGTACTTC. Its translation: CASSLLNEQYF. The full variable domain, in which reference TRBV5-6 and TRBJ2-7 provide the parts outside the CDR3, is DAGVTQSPTHLIKTRGQQVTLRCSPKSGHDTVSWYQQALGQGPQFIFQYYEEEERQRGNFPDRFSGHQFPNYSSELNVNALLLGDSALYLCASSLLNEQYFGPGTRLTVT.

The V gene is TRBV29-1, the J gene TRBJ1-5; 9 bases are shared with TRBD1. CDR3 size: 14 residues. The germline gives CDR1 SQVTM, CDR2 ANQGSEA. J was trimmed by 0 bases and V by 4 bases; bases with no gene match: 1. CDR3 in amino acids: CSVGTGDSNQPQHF. CDR3 sequence (DNA): TGCAGCGTTGGGACAGGGGATAGCAATCAGCCCCAGCATTTT.

The chain employs TRBV6-1 and TRBJ1-5, with 8 nucleotides matching TRBD1. This CDR3 has 15 residues. The germline gives CDR1 MNHNS, CDR2 SASEGT. Trimming took 7 bases from V and 3 from J; bases not matched to a gene: 8. The DNA for the CDR3 is TGTGCCAGCACCGCAGGGACAGGTCACAATCAGCCCCAGCATTTT. It encodes CASTAGTGHNQPQHF.

The chain uses TRBV4-2 and TRBJ2-1; D possibly matches TRBD1 or TRBD2 (5 bases each). The V and J ends lost 0 bases and 8 bases respectively, with 23 bases between them. The CDR3 covers 18 residues. From germline, CDR1 is LGHNA and CDR2 YNFKEQ. CDR3 protein: CASSQDLIRGTTHDEQFF. The DNA of the CDR3 is TGTGCCAGCAGCCAAGATCTAATTCGTGGGACGACCCATGATGAGCAGTTCTTC.

The chain carries TRBV4-1 and TRBJ2-1, with 8 bases lining up with TRBD2. V shed 2 bases, J shed 7 bases, and the junction held 4 bases outside the gene matches. From germline, CDR1 is MGHRA and CDR2 YSYEKL. The CDR3 sequence is 14 residues long. The CDR3 bases are TGCGCCAGCAGCCAAACCGGGACTAGTAATGAGCAGTTCTTC. This encodes CASSQTGTSNEQFF.

The rearrangement joins TRBV14 to TRBJ2-2; TRBD1 might be the D (5 bases). CDR3 length: 15 amino acids. Trimming left V 0 bases short and J 5 bases short, with 10 bases between. Germline values: CDR1 SGHDN, CDR2 FVKESK. Here the CDR3 reads CASSQEGQGTGELFF. The CDR3 DNA reads as TGTGCCAGCAGCCAAGAGGGGCAGGGAACCGGGGAGCTGTTTTTT.

The gene calls are TRBV29-1 and TRBJ1-2; D unclear. The V end was cut by 3 bases, the J end by 2 bases, with 16 bases between. Germline V CDR1 and CDR2: SQVTM, ANQGSEA. The CDR3 loop spans 15 amino acids. CDR3 loop: CSVESWAGENYGYTF. The CDR3 DNA reads TGCAGCGTTGAGTCCTGGGCAGGAGAAAACTATGGCTACACCTTC.

The chain has TRBV29-1 and TRBJ2-1; 7 nucleotides match TRBD2. Germline CDR1 reads SQVTM; CDR2 reads ANQGSEA. V shed 3 bases, J shed 7 bases, and the junction held 9 bases outside the gene matches. The CDR3 totals 14 residues. The DNA for the CDR3 is TGCAGCGTTGATTTCGGCGGGGAGGGGAATGAGCAGTTCTTC. As protein: CSVDFGGEGNEQFF.

This rearrangement joins TRBV27 to TRBJ2-7; 8 bases line up with TRBD2. Germline CDR1 is MNHEY and CDR2 is SMNVEV (reference sequence). CDR3 length: 14 amino acids. After removal of 4 bases from V and 4 bases from J, the junction contained 6 bases not matched to a gene. In DNA form, the CDR3 reads TGTGCCAGCAGTTCCGGGACTAGAATTTACGAGCAGTACTTC. Translated: CASSSGTRIYEQYF.

The chain links TRBV6-1 to TRBJ2-7; D could derive from TRBD1 or TRBD2 (6 bases each). The length of the CDR3 is 14 residues. V was clipped by 5 bases and J by 2 bases, with 13 bases between them. In germline, CDR1 is MNHNS, CDR2 SASEGT. Written as DNA, the CDR3 is TGTGCCAGCAGTTTCTCAGGGGAGGCCTACGAGCAGTACTTC. Protein: CASSFSGEAYEQYF.

The sample holds one count of this clone. This chain links TRBV27 with TRBJ2-7; D is tentatively TRBD1 or TRBD2 (5 bases each). V dropped 3 bases and J dropped 3 bases, with 9 bases sitting between them. The CDR3 runs 13 residues. Germline V gene lookup returns CDR1 MNHEY and CDR2 SMNVEV (reference sequence). CDR3 sequence: CASSLGEFYEQYF. CDR3 sequence (DNA): TGTGCCAGCAGTTTGGGGGAATTCTACGAGCAGTACTTC.

The rearrangement joins TRBV27 to TRBJ2-7; perhaps TRBD2 as D (6 bases). Germline-derived CDR1 and CDR2 are MNHEY and SMNVEV (reference sequence). V was trimmed by 5 bases and J by 12 bases, leaving 20 bases between them. The CDR3 runs to 13 residues. CDR3 coding DNA: TGTGCCAGCAGTGGTATTTCGGGGGAAGTAAGGTACTTC. This gives the protein CASSGISGEVRYF.

This sequence joins TRBV4-1 and TRBJ2-7, with 7 nucleotides matching TRBD2. The V segment lost 1 base and the J segment 0 bases; nucleotides outside the gene matches: 3. The CDR3 contains 15 residues. Germline CDR1 reads MGHRA; CDR2 reads YSYEKL. Here the CDR3 reads CASSQGLAVSYEQYF. The CDR3 coding sequence is TGCGCCAGCAGCCAAGGTCTAGCGGTCTCCTACGAGCAGTACTTC.

The chain combines TRBV27 with TRBJ1-1; the match to TRBD1 covers 8 bases. Trimming took 2 bases from V and 2 from J; bases not matched to a gene: 1. Germline lookup yields CDR1 MNHEY and CDR2 SMNVEV (reference sequence). This CDR3 comprises 14 residues. CDR3 sequence (DNA): TGTGCCAGCAGTTTAACAGGGGGAAACACTGAAGCTTTCTTT. Its translation is CASSLTGGNTEAFF.